This T cell receptor beta chain was identified in a study of OX40 agonist ivuxolimab in advanced cancers. Regarding the study in general: Ivuxolimab, which targeted the costimulatory receptor OX40 (CD134), was an agonistic, fully human IgG2 monoclonal antibody. Intravenous ivuxolimab was administered to patients every 2 weeks at six dose levels: 0.01, 0.1, 0.3, 1.5, 3 and 10 mg/kg. Among the approximately 50 dose-escalation patients, about 19 had hepatocellular carcinoma, roughly 15 melanoma, 9 renal cell carcinoma and 9 head and neck cancer. A male proportion of around 80% and a mean age of roughly 58 years, ranging from about 20 to 80, were recorded for the dose-escalation cohort. Patients were allowed to have had prior anti-PD-1, anti-PD-L1 or anti-CTLA-4 therapy, and 40% of the dose-escalation patients had been treated with checkpoint inhibitors. Three dose-escalation patients achieved partial responses, one with hepatocellular carcinoma and two with cutaneous melanoma. Peripheral TCRbeta sequencing was intended to test whether TCR sequence diversity was altered and clonal T-cell expansion was caused by ivuxolimab. The monotherapy dose-escalation portion (N of about 50 patients) of the phase I ivuxolimab trial is reported in the paper.

Genomic DNA was extracted from sorted cells for sequencing of the TCRbeta CDR3 region. TCRbeta CDR3 regions were sequenced using the immunoSEQ Assay. TCRdb carries this immuneACCESS record with in-frame sequences only. Its versions omit some clonotypes, under half of them owing to an unresolved V gene in the studies checked, with the rest unexplained. The sample table lists approximately 37,000 clones, around 84% of them with a count of one. Approximately 2% of the sample lies in the top ten. The CDR3 starts with the cysteine, ends with the phenylalanine, and has 17 residues. Only CDR3 DNA remains: 51 bases, in frame from the first base. Based on the germline V gene (reference sequence), the CDR1 and CDR2 sequences are LNHDA and SQIVND. V ends up 4 bases short and J 1 base short, with an unmatched junction base count of 10. The study at large found these results: At doses of 0.1 to 3.0 mg/kg, clonal expansion of both CD4+ and CD8+ T cells in blood was seen between baseline and week 6. Low levels of normalized T-cell clonal expansion were also shown by some nonresponding patients. In the 0.1-3.0 mg/kg groups, partial responders were among the patients with the lowest normalized peripheral clonal expansion, particularly in CD8+ T cells. On average, CD8+ T cells showed more expanded clones than CD4+ T cells after ivuxolimab. Antigen specificity was not determined for the clonally expanded peripheral T cells.

Patients with a history of autoimmune disease or receiving systemic immunosuppression were excluded from the trial. Peripheral blood for TCR sequencing was drawn from every dose cohort at baseline, at cycle 4 day 1 and at cycle 7 day 1. Samples came from an open-label, multicenter, first-in-human phase I dose-escalation trial of ivuxolimab. The trial enrolled adults with locally advanced or metastatic head and neck squamous cell, hepatocellular, melanoma or renal cell carcinoma. Before TCR sequencing, CD4+ T cells and CD8+ T cells were sorted from peripheral blood as separate populations. About this clone itself: Its antigen target is currently unknown. No much larger clone exists at a distance of one base, and base qualities are not known.

This TCR derives from an adult with an advanced solid tumor such as melanoma, head and neck, liver or kidney cancer. The sequence links TRBV19 to TRBJ2-3, and 8 junction bases match TRBD1. The sequences come from CD4+ or CD8+ T cells sorted from blood, collected in a trial of the OX40 agonist ivuxolimab. The nucleotide sequence is given as TGTGCCAGTAGTACCTCCGCAGGGGGCGCAGGCACAGATACGCAGTATTTT. Translated, this is CASSTSAGGAGTDTQYF.